These T cell receptor beta chains were read from a single sample in a study of shared clonotypes between healthy human individuals. The repertoire was sequenced with immunoSEQ multiplex PCR; TCRdb's copy has only in-frame clones and lacks some. The sample has over a million clones, approximately 76% seen once. The sequencing sample was made of memory CD4+ T cells sorted from blood. Receptors were obtained from a man aged 18 to 29 in good health. The CDR3 runs from the conserved cysteine through the conserved F or W. D genes are given only for firm matches. Clone size, where shown, is once, few, many, or a class for clones that have expanded.

TRBV5-1	TRBD2	TRBJ2-1	14	.	TGCGCCAGCAGCTTTGGACTAGCGGGGAATGAGCAGTTCTTC	CASSFGLAGNEQFF
TRBV5-1	TRBD1	TRBJ2-7	14	.	TGCGCCAGCAGCTTGCCGGGACAGTCCTACGAGCAGTACTTC	CASSLPGQSYEQYF
TRBV10-3	TRBD2	TRBJ2-3	14	.	TGTGCCATCAGGACTAGCGGCGGCACAGATACGCAGTATTTT	CAIRTSGGTDTQYF
TRBV9	.	TRBJ2-2	13	.	TGTGCCAGCAAGACAGGGAACACCGGGGAGCTGTTTTTT	CASKTGNTGELFF
TRBV6-1	.	TRBJ2-3	15	.	TGTGCCAGCAGTGAGGGGACACACCCCACAGATACGCAGTATTTT	CASSEGTHPTDTQYF
TRBV7-9	TRBD1	TRBJ2-7	15	.	TGTGCCAGCAGCTTTTCCGGGACAGGGGGCTACGAGCAGTACTTC	CASSFSGTGGYEQYF
TRBV7-6	TRBD2	TRBJ2-5	16	once	TGTGCCAGCAGCCCGAGTGGGCTAGCGGGAGTAGAGACCCAGTACTTC	CASSPSGLAGVETQYF
TRBV6-4	.	TRBJ2-2	16	.	TGTGCCAGCAGTCCCAGCTGGGCGGACAACACCGGGGAGCTGTTTTTT	CASSPSWADNTGELFF
TRBV2	.	TRBJ2-2	12	few	TGTGCCAGCGGACACACCACCGGGGAGCTGTTTTTT	CASGHTTGELFF
TRBV2	TRBD2	TRBJ2-2	15	.	TGTGCCAGCAGAAGCGGGGACCTCCACGCCGGGGAGCTGTTTTTT	CASRSGDLHAGELFF
TRBV6-1	.	TRBJ2-7	14	once	TGTGCCAGCTCTGTGTCCCGGGACCTTTACGAGCAGTACTTC	CASSVSRDLYEQYF
TRBV2	TRBD1	TRBJ1-1	17	few	TGTGCCAGCAGTGAAGGGGCACTCACAGGGGTGAACACTGAAGCTTTCTTT	CASSEGALTGVNTEAFF
TRBV10-3	TRBD2	TRBJ2-2	16	.	TGTGCCATCAGTCGGGGACTAGCGGGTAACACCGGGGAGCTGTTTTTT	CAISRGLAGNTGELFF
TRBV5-1	TRBD1	TRBJ2-7	14	.	TGCGCCAGCAGGCCCGGGACAGGGACGTACGAGCAGTACTTC	CASRPGTGTYEQYF
TRBV18	.	TRBJ1-5	13	.	TGTGCCAGCTCCGCAGGGATGGATCAGCCCCAGCATTTT	CASSAGMDQPQHF
TRBV29-1	.	TRBJ2-2	15	.	TGCAGCGTTGAGGGGCAGGGTGGGTTTACCGGGGAGCTGTTTTTT	CSVEGQGGFTGELFF
TRBV28	TRBD1	TRBJ1-2	15	few	TGTGCCAGCATGGTTCGGGACAGGGGGCGACTTGGCTACACCTTC	CASMVRDRGRLGYTF
TRBV6-1	.	TRBJ2-4	13	.	TGTGCCAGCAGTGATGGACGGAGGGGAATTCAGTACTTC	CASSDGRRGIQYF
TRBV7-2	.	TRBJ2-3	12	.	TGTGCCAGCAGCGCCGGTTTGGGCACGCAGTATTTT	CASSAGLGTQYF
TRBV2	TRBD2	TRBJ2-1	14	.	TGTGCCAGCAGTCTCCGACTAGCGGACAATGAGCAGTTCTTC	CASSLRLADNEQFF
TRBV28	.	TRBJ2-7	14	.	TGTGCCAGCAGTTTAGCCAGGGGCTCCTACGAGCAGTACTTC	CASSLARGSYEQYF
TRBV7-2	.	TRBJ1-2	13	.	TGTGCCAGCAGGCCCCCGGCGGGGGCTGGCTACACCTTC	CASRPPAGAGYTF
TRBV18	.	TRBJ1-1	13	.	TGTGCCAGCTCACCATCGAGATTCACTGAAGCTTTCTTT	CASSPSRFTEAFF
TRBV19	TRBD1	TRBJ1-1	11	.	TGTGCCAGTAGTATCCGGGACAGGGCTTTCTTT	CASSIRDRAFF
TRBV14	TRBD2	TRBJ2-1	17	.	TGTGCCAGCAGCCCATTCCGGCACGGGGGGGCCCGAGATGAGCAGTTCTTC	CASSPFRHGGARDEQFF
TRBV11-2	.	TRBJ1-2	12	.	TGTGCCAGCAGCTCCCATCCTACCGGGTACACCTTC	CASSSHPTGYTF
TRBV6-1	.	TRBJ1-4	11	.	TGTGCCAGCAGTGTGAATGAAAAACTGTTTTTT	CASSVNEKLFF
TRBV6-1	.	TRBJ1-2	15	.	TGTGCCAGCAGTGAAACCTCAACAGGGAACTATGGCTACACCTTC	CASSETSTGNYGYTF
TRBV19	.	TRBJ1-4	10	few	TGTGCCAGTGGGAGTGAAAAACTGTTTTTT	CASGSEKLFF
TRBV28	.	TRBJ1-6	17	.	TGTGCCAGCAGCACCATTCGGCAGAGTTCCTATAATTCACCCCTCCACTTT	CASSTIRQSSYNSPLHF
TRBV2	.	TRBJ1-6	11	.	TGTGCCAGCAGTGTCGGCAGAACCCTCCACTTT	CASSVGRTLHF
TRBV4-3	TRBD2	TRBJ2-3	16	.	TGCGCCAGCAGCCAAGGGTCTAGCGGTAGCACAGATACGCAGTATTTT	CASSQGSSGSTDTQYF
TRBV30	.	TRBJ2-3	13	.	TGTGCCTGGAGTGTACGGGGCGGAGATACGCAGTATTTT	CAWSVRGGDTQYF
TRBV6-1	.	TRBJ1-1	11	few	TGTGCCCTACGCGGGAACACTGAAGCTTTCTTT	CALRGNTEAFF
TRBV5-5	.	TRBJ1-1	14	once	TGTGCCAGCAGCCCGAGGGGTTGGGACACTGAAGCTTTCTTT	CASSPRGWDTEAFF
TRBV18	TRBD2	TRBJ2-2	17	few	TGTGCCAGCTCACCGGGACTAGCGGGAGCGAACACCGGGGAGCTGTTTTTT	CASSPGLAGANTGELFF
TRBV5-1	.	TRBJ2-2	15	.	TGCGCCAGCAGCCCCTTAGACCGTCTTATGGGGGAGCTGTTTTTT	CASSPLDRLMGELFF
TRBV30	.	TRBJ1-5	13	.	TGTGCCTGGAGTGTGGAAAGGGCGGAGCCCCAGCATTTT	CAWSVERAEPQHF